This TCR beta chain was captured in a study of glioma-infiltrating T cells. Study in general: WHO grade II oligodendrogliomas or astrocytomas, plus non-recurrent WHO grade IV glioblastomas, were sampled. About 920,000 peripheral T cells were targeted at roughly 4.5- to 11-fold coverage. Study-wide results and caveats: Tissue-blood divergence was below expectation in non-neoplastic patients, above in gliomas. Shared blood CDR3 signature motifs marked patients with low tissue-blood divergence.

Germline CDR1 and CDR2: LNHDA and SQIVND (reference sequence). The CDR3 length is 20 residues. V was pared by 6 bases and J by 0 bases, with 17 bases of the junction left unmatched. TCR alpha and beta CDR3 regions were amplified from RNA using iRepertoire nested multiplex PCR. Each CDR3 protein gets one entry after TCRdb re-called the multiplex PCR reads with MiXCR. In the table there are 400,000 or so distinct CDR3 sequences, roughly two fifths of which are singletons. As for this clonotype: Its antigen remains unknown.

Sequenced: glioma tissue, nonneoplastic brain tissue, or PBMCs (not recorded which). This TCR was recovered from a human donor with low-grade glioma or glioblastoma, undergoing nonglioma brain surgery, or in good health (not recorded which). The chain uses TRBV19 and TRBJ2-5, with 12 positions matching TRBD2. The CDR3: CASSPTPTHRTSGNQETQYF. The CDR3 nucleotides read TGTGCCAGTAGCCCTACGCCGACACATCGGACTAGCGGGAACCAAGAGACCCAGTACTTC.